The 21 T cell receptor beta chains given below trace back to one sample, sequenced in a study of blood T cells in healthy people across ages. Sample-barcoded 5' priming and a J-beta primer mix drove a second PCR of roughly 7 to 11 cycles. TCRdb re-analysed the 5' RACE reads in MiXCR, keeping a single row per CDR3 protein. The sample holds more than 550,000 distinct CDR3 sequences, roughly 20% seen once. Sequenced input: blood. Receptor source: a man between 65 and 85 years old in good health.

The chain employs TRBV6-1 and TRBJ2-5; maybe TRBD2 (6 bases). The J call is doubtful: the DNA matches TRBJ2-7 better. The CDR3 length is 16 residues. Per the germline V gene, CDR1 is MNHNS and CDR2 is SASEGT. CDR3 in DNA: TGTGCCAGCAGCGAGCTACTAGCACCCAACTCCTACGAGCAGTACGTC. Amino acid sequence: CASSELLAPNSYEQYV.

The chain joins TRBV14 to TRBJ1-1; no clear D. Germline lookup yields CDR1 SGHDN and CDR2 FVKESK. Trimming pared 0 bases from V and 1 base from J, leaving 15 bases between. The length of the CDR3 is 17 residues. CDR3 nucleotides: TGTGCCAGCAGCCAAGATGGGTGGTTTACAACGAACACTGAAGCTTTCTTT. Its translation is CASSQDGWFTTNTEAFF.

This clonotype was detected a few times. The chain combines TRBV6-5 with TRBJ2-3, with D hard to call. Trimming removed 2 bases at V and 1 base at J, with 7 bases between. This CDR3 region has 14 residues. CDR1 is MNHEY, CDR2 SVGAGI, per germline. CDR3 sequence (DNA): TGTGCCAGCAGTTACCGGATCCGCACAGATACGCAGTATTTT. This encodes CASSYRIRTDTQYF.

The chain carries TRBV25-1 and TRBJ1-4; 7 nucleotides match TRBD1. J was trimmed by 0 bases and V by 3 bases; bases with no gene match: 7. The CDR3 consists of 17 residues. Germline assignment: CDR1 MGHDK and CDR2 SYGVNS. The CDR3 nucleotides read TGTGCCAGCAGTGAGGGGACAGCGATTGCAACTAATGAAAAACTGTTTTTT. It specifies CASSEGTAIATNEKLFF.

The rearrangement joins TRBV27 to TRBJ1-2, with D perhaps matching TRBD1 (5 bases). Germline V CDR1 and CDR2: MNHEY, SMNVEV (reference sequence). V shed 3 bases and J shed 6 bases, with 11 bases lying between them. The CDR3 contains 13 residues. CDR3 amino acids: CASSFGGVNGYTF. The CDR3 DNA sequence: TGTGCCAGCAGTTTCGGAGGGGTCAATGGCTACACCTTC.

The chain is built from TRBV6-1 and TRBJ2-5; 9 bases line up with TRBD1. The J call is in doubt because the DNA end fits TRBJ2-7 better. The CDR3 runs 13 residues. The germline CDR1 and CDR2 sequences are MNHNS and SASEGT. The CDR3 coding sequence is TGTGCCAGCAGCCGGGACAGGGAACACGAGCAGTACTTC. It translates to CASSRDREHEQYF.

This clonotype was seen only a few times. In DNA, the CDR3 is TGCGCCAGCAGCCGGACAGCGGGGCAGAACACCGGGGAGCTGTTTTTT. Its translation is CASSRTAGQNTGELFF. V usage is TRBV4-3 and J usage is TRBJ2-2; D possibly corresponds to TRBD2 (7 bases). The CDR3 has 16 residues. Germline assignment: CDR1 LGHNA and CDR2 YSLEER. V lost 4 bases and J 1 base, leaving 13 bases between the germline ends.

This clonotype appeared a few times. The chain links TRBV7-9 to TRBJ1-6, with D tentatively TRBD1 (6 bases). Trimming cost V 6 bases and J 7 bases, with 19 bases left between them. Germline-derived CDR1 and CDR2 are SEHNR and FQNEAQ (reference sequence). This CDR3 spans 16 amino acids. The CDR3 sequence: CASSPPVGASNSPLHF. Here the CDR3 DNA reads TGTGCCAGCAGTCCCCCTGTGGGGGCCTCGAATTCACCCCTCCACTTT.

The J gene is TRBJ2-3, the V gene TRBV4-3, with TRBD2 as a possible D gene (7 bases). This CDR3 comprises 15 residues. V gave up 3 bases and J gave up 1 base, with 11 bases separating them. Looked up from germline, CDR1 is LGHNA and CDR2 is YSLEER. The CDR3 bases are TGCGCCAGCAGCCACGGGGGGCAGGGCACAGATACGCAGTATTTT. Its protein product is CASSHGGQGTDTQYF.

This clonotype has only a few counts. The rearrangement joins TRBV20-1 to TRBJ1-1, with 8 positions matching TRBD1. CDR1 and CDR2 (germline): DFQATT, SNEGSKA (reference sequence). The CDR3 has 13 amino acids. J gave up 4 bases and V 4 bases, and 5 bases lay outside the gene matches. The CDR3 sequence: CSAKITGGTEAFF. Here the CDR3 DNA reads TGCAGTGCTAAGATAACAGGGGGCACTGAAGCTTTCTTT.

Concerning this clonotype: No conserved phenylalanine or tryptophan is present at the end of the CDR3, so a read error is the likely explanation. V usage is TRBV6-5 and J usage is TRBJ1-1, with 9 bases aligning to TRBD1. The trim removed 0 bases at V and 4 bases at J, leaving 3 bases unmatched. There are 15 residues in the CDR3. Germline CDR1 is MNHEY and CDR2 is SVGAGI. The CDR3 loop is CASSYSTGGSTEAFL. The CDR3 DNA sequence: TGTGCCAGCAGTTACTCGACAGGGGGAAGCACTGAAGCTTTCCTT.

This sequence joins TRBV10-3 and TRBJ1-2; 7 bases match TRBD1. Germline lookup yields CDR1 ENHRY and CDR2 SYGVKD. J was trimmed by 0 bases and V by 3 bases; bases with no gene match: 10. The CDR3 length is 17 residues. CDR3 nucleotides: TGTGCCATCAGTGACTACGGGACAGTGGAAGCTAACTATGGCTACACCTTC. Translation gives CAISDYGTVEANYGYTF.

J is TRBJ2-1 and V is TRBV21-1; the tabulated D call, TRBD2, remains unverified against the DNA. TRBV21-1 has pseudogene status. CDR3 length: 19 amino acids. The CDR3 sequence: CASSTGRPSGSSPYNEQFF. DNA of the CDR3: TGTGCCAGCAGCACCGGGCGTCCTAGCGGGAGTTCCCCCTACAATGAGCAGTTCTTC.

This chain links TRBV6-2 or TRBV6-3 with TRBJ1-2, with unresolved D. The CDR3 covers 15 residues. V lost 2 bases to trimming and J lost 4 bases, with 14 bases between them. From germline, CDR1 is MNHEY and CDR2 SVGEGT. The chain's CDR3 is CASSYPGLLSYGYTF. CDR3 sequence (DNA): TGTGCCAGCAGTTACCCAGGCCTCCTAAGCTATGGCTACACCTTC.

The chain has TRBV20-1 and TRBJ1-1, with D unclear. The CDR3 contains 11 residues. V lost 5 bases and J 7 bases, leaving 11 bases between the germline ends. CDR1 and CDR2 (germline): DFQATT, SNEGSKA (reference sequence). CDR3 loop: CSAGPVLEAFF. The CDR3 bases are TGCAGTGCTGGGCCAGTTCTTGAAGCTTTCTTT.

The genes are TRBV11-2 and TRBJ1-4; 9 nucleotides match TRBD1. The CDR3 has 15 amino acids. V lost 6 bases and J lost 4; bases outside the gene matches: 6. The germline V gene has CDR1 SGHAT and CDR2 FQNNGV. CDR3: CASRTNRGRNEKLFF. The CDR3 nucleotides are TGTGCCAGCAGGACAAACAGGGGGCGTAATGAAAAACTGTTTTTT.

This chain connects TRBV19 to TRBJ2-5; TRBD1 matches 9 bases. The ends lost 3 bases at V and 5 bases at J; junction bases unmatched: 7. CDR1 is LNHDA and CDR2 is SQIVND in the germline V gene (reference sequence). The CDR3 contains 15 residues. CDR3: CASSMNRGLGETQYF. CDR3 in DNA: TGTGCCAGTAGTATGAACAGGGGGCTCGGCGAGACCCAGTACTTC.

The chain carries TRBV7-2 and TRBJ2-3; 7 bases line up with TRBD2. Losses at the gene ends were 3 bases for V and 0 bases for J; bases not matched to a gene: 6. The CDR3 is 16 residues long. Per the germline V gene, CDR1 is SGHTA and CDR2 is FQGNSA. CDR3 in DNA: TGTGCCAGCAGCTTCCTGGGGACTACTAGCACAGATACGCAGTATTTT. It codes for CASSFLGTTSTDTQYF.

The chain employs TRBV6-5 and TRBJ2-1; the D is unclear. V was shortened by 6 bases and J by 0 bases, with 3 bases between the two germline ends. CDR1 is MNHEY and CDR2 is SVGAGI in the germline V gene. The CDR3 consists of 12 residues. The CDR3 DNA reads as TGTGCCAGCAGGACCTCCTACAATGAGCAGTTCTTC. It translates to CASRTSYNEQFF.

The chain is built from TRBV6-5 and TRBJ2-6; D not certain. The CDR3 extends over 15 amino acids. Germline loops: CDR1 MNHEY, CDR2 SVGAGI. Trimming stripped 5 bases from V and 0 bases from J, with 8 bases between. The CDR3 loop reads CASSPYSSGANVLTF. Written as DNA, the CDR3 is TGTGCCAGCAGTCCCTATAGCTCTGGGGCCAACGTCCTGACTTTC.

The chain uses TRBV6-1 and TRBJ2-1, with 8 positions matching TRBD1. Near its end, the DNA agrees better with TRBJ2-7, so the J call may be wrong. Germline assignment: CDR1 MNHNS and CDR2 SASEGT. There are 14 residues in the CDR3. The CDR3 is CASGKDRESYEQYF. The CDR3 region has the DNA TGTGCCAGCGGCAAGGACAGGGAGAGCTACGAGCAGTACTTC.